This T cell receptor (beta chain) stems from a study of cytomegalovirus exposure and HLA in healthy donors. Whole-study findings and limits: Analyses of presence and absence presupposed an approximately uniform sequencing depth across donors.

Researchers ran the PCR with 60 Vbeta and 13 Jbeta primers. Sequencing was performed with immunoSEQ multiplex PCR; in TCRdb, only in-frame clones are kept and a portion is missing. The data contain over 150,000 clones, nearly 80% of them seen just once; the ten biggest clones take up 9.7%. Germline CDR1 and CDR2: LNHDA and SQIVND (reference sequence). This CDR3 region has 15 residues. Comments on this clone: The antigen is unknown. The junction does not match germline at one end; this may be a read error.

This receptor was taken from a man aged 18 to 29 in good health and CMV-seropositive. The specimen was PBMCs. This sequence joins TRBV19 and TRBJ1-5; D uncertain. CDR3 DNA sequence: TGTGCCAGTAGTACAGAAGGACTAACCAATCGGCCCCAGCATTTT. This codes for CASSTEGLTNRPQHF.